The 18 T cell receptor beta chains listed next were all sequenced from one sample in a study of blood T cells in healthy people across ages. Then a second PCR, running about 6 to 12 cycles, was carried out with a sample-barcoded 5' primer and a J-beta primer mix. MiXCR, run by TCRdb on the 5' RACE reads, gives a single entry per CDR3 protein. Of around 1.5 million distinct CDR3 sequences in the sample, roughly 59% were seen once. The sample was blood. Receptors were obtained from a young man in good health.

The rearrangement uses TRBV3-1 and TRBJ2-7; 7 nucleotides line up with TRBD1. The DNA matches TRBJ2-5 better at its end, which makes the J call doubtful. The CDR3 has 16 residues. CDR1 is LGHDT and CDR2 is YNNKEL in the germline V gene (reference sequence). The CDR3 sequence is CASSSSGTAHGETQYF. The CDR3 DNA follows: TGTGCCAGCAGCTCGTCCGGGACAGCGCACGGGGAGACCCAGTACTTC.

V usage is TRBV20-1 and J usage is TRBJ2-7, with 7 bases fitting TRBD1. Germline values: CDR1 DFQATT, CDR2 SNEGSKA (reference sequence). The CDR3 consists of 13 residues. V shed 7 bases, J shed 0 bases, and the junction held 6 bases outside the gene matches. CDR3 nucleotide sequence: TGCAGTGTCACCGGGACAGTCTCCTACGAGCAGTACTTC. It is translated as CSVTGTVSYEQYF.

The genes are TRBV4-2 and TRBJ2-4; D is uncertain. V shed 3 bases and J shed 13 bases, with 16 bases lying between them. The CDR3 consists of 13 residues. Germline V CDR1 and CDR2: LGHNA, YNFKEQ. Written as DNA, the CDR3 is TGTGCCAGCAGCCAGGAGAAGCAATTCGGGCAGTACTTC. It translates to CASSQEKQFGQYF.

The V and J genes are TRBV27 and TRBJ2-3, with D possibly called TRBD1 or TRBD2 (5 bases each). V was trimmed by 4 bases and J by 4 bases, leaving 18 bases between them. This CDR3 spans 16 amino acids. From germline, CDR1 is MNHEY and CDR2 SMNVEV (reference sequence). CDR3 in DNA: TGTGCCAGCAGTTCTGTAGGGACCACACATCCAGATACGCAGTATTTT. It yields the protein CASSSVGTTHPDTQYF.

The chain carries TRBV14 and TRBJ2-1; TRBD2 matches 7 bases. This CDR3 region has 14 residues. V dropped 1 base and J dropped 7; count of bases not matched to a gene: 4. Germline CDR1 is SGHDN and CDR2 is FVKESK. The CDR3, as DNA: TGTGCCAGCAGCCAAGCAGCGGGACTGAATGAGCAGTTCTTC. It specifies CASSQAAGLNEQFF.

The chain uses TRBV12-5 and TRBJ2-3; TRBD1 matches 8 bases. V lost 6 bases, J lost 0 bases, and 5 bases stayed unmatched. Looked up from germline, CDR1 is LGHNT and CDR2 is FRNRAP. This CDR3 region has 15 residues. The CDR3 nucleotides are TGTGCTAGTGGAACCGGGACAGGAAGCACAGATACGCAGTATTTT. Translation gives CASGTGTGSTDTQYF.

The V gene is TRBV29-1, the J gene TRBJ2-7; D not resolved. V lost 7 bases and J lost 4, with 17 bases in between. Germline loops: CDR1 SQVTM, CDR2 ANQGSEA. The CDR3 extends over 13 amino acids. The CDR3 reads CSGEDRGSYEQYF. CDR3 in DNA: TGCAGCGGAGAAGACCGAGGATCATACGAGCAGTACTTC.

This clonotype has a single count. V is TRBV24-1 and J is TRBJ2-7; 7 bases are a match to TRBD2. The J call is doubtful: the DNA matches TRBJ2-4 better. This CDR3 region has 12 residues. The germline CDR1 and CDR2 sequences are KGHDR and SFDVKD. CDR3 residues: CATTVGGNIQYF. In nucleotides, the CDR3 is TGTGCCACCACGGTGGGAGGGAACATTCAGTACTTC.

The chain is built from TRBV6-6 and TRBJ2-7; the D gene is possibly TRBD2 (5 bases). With the DNA end fitting TRBJ2-5 better, the J assignment may be wrong. The CDR3 length is 13 residues. Germline assignment: CDR1 MNHNY and CDR2 SVGAGI (reference sequence). DNA of the CDR3: TGTGCCAGCAGCGAAAACGGGGTTGAGACCCAGTACTTC. This translates into CASSENGVETQYF.

This clonotype was detected a few times. The rearrangement links TRBV3-1 to TRBJ2-4; unclear D gene. Germline V gene data show CDR1 as LGHDT and CDR2 as YNNKEL (reference sequence). Trimming pared 0 bases from V and 6 bases from J, leaving 21 bases between. The CDR3 totals 18 residues. CDR3: CASSQDLGWERLGNIQYF. In nucleotides, the CDR3 is TGTGCCAGCAGCCAAGATCTAGGATGGGAACGGCTGGGAAACATTCAGTACTTC.

The chain has TRBV12-3 or TRBV12-4 and TRBJ1-2, with 7 bases lining up with TRBD1. V trimming: 7 bases; J trimming: 4 bases; junction bases outside the gene matches: 0. The CDR3 sequence is 11 residues long. This chain's CDR3 is CASNRGYGYTF. Written as DNA, the CDR3 is TGTGCCAGCAACAGGGGCTATGGCTACACCTTC.

The rearrangement joins TRBV5-1 to TRBJ2-4; the D is unclear. Germline V gives CDR1 SGHRS, CDR2 YFSETQ. The CDR3 runs to 15 residues. Trimming took 1 base from V and 3 from J, leaving 11 bases between them. The DNA for the CDR3 is TGCGCCAGCAGCTTGCTGGGCCTGGACAAAAACATTCAGTACTTC. Residues: CASSLLGLDKNIQYF.

The CDR3 coding sequence is TGTGCCAGCAGTTTATCCGGGGACAATGGAAACACCATATATTTT. It is translated as CASSLSGDNGNTIYF. The chain is built from TRBV27 and TRBJ1-3; perhaps TRBD1 as D (6 bases). Germline CDR1 is MNHEY and CDR2 is SMNVEV (reference sequence). The germline V and J ends were trimmed by 0 bases and 3 bases, with 9 bases remaining between them. CDR3 length: 15 residues.

This clonotype was detected a few times. The chain recombines TRBV5-5 with TRBJ2-1; D not certain. V gave up 7 bases and J gave up 8 bases, with 10 bases separating them. This CDR3 has 11 amino acids. Per germline, CDR1 SGHKS and CDR2 YYEKEE (reference sequence). This CDR3 reads CASLEVDEQFF. CDR3 sequence (DNA): TGTGCCAGCCTAGAGGTTGATGAGCAGTTCTTC.

The chain uses TRBV25-1 and TRBJ2-1, with 7 nucleotides matching TRBD2. This CDR3 contains 15 residues. Germline-derived CDR1 and CDR2 are MGHDK and SYGVNS. V was clipped by 4 bases and J by 7 bases; unmatched bases: 10. CDR3 in DNA: TGTGCCAGCAGTGTCCTCCCGGGACTACAAAATGAGCAGTTCTTC. This gives the protein CASSVLPGLQNEQFF.

This rearrangement joins TRBV28 to TRBJ2-1; 7 nucleotides line up with TRBD1. V trimming: 7 bases; J trimming: 4 bases; junction bases outside the gene matches: 7. Germline V gene sequence: CDR1 MDHEN, CDR2 SYDVKM. There are 14 residues in the CDR3. Written as DNA, the CDR3 is TGTGCCAGCACCTCAAAGACAGGGTACAATGAGCAGTTCTTC. This translates into CASTSKTGYNEQFF.

This clonotype was seen a handful of times. J is TRBJ2-4 and V is TRBV6-5; 9 nucleotides agree with TRBD1. V lost 0 bases, J lost 5 bases, and 5 bases stayed unmatched. The CDR3 covers 16 residues. The V gene's germline CDR1 is MNHEY and CDR2 SVGAGI. The CDR3 DNA sequence: TGTGCCAGCAGTTACTCCGGGACAGGGCGCGAAAACATTCAGTACTTC. It is translated as CASSYSGTGRENIQYF.

The chain uses TRBV30 and TRBJ1-4; no definite D call. The CDR3 length is 13 residues. Germline V CDR1 and CDR2: GTSNPN, SVGIG (reference sequence). Trimming removed 0 bases at V and 4 bases at J, with 6 bases between. Here the CDR3 reads CAWSVNINEKLFF. The CDR3 nucleotides read TGTGCCTGGAGTGTTAACATTAATGAAAAACTGTTTTTT.